The sample holds many counts of the clone carrying this T cell receptor beta chain. Its antigen remains unidentified. Germline V gives CDR1 SGHDT, CDR2 YYEEEE. Unmatched junction bases numbered 12, after V lost 4 bases and J lost 6 bases. CDR3 length: 16 residues. The data stem from a study of T-cell reconstitution after alpha-beta-depleted transplantation in children. The authors prepared the TCRbeta library with unique molecular identifiers. TCRdb redid the calling of the PCR reads with MiXCR, one entry per CDR3 protein. In the table there are 600,000 to 800,000 distinct CDR3 sequences, about an eighth of which are singletons. Study findings and constraints: Elevated TCRbeta diversity at day 60 was traced, in some patients, to surviving recipient T cells and thymic progenitors.

The origin of this receptor is a girl aged 2-9 years with congenital amegakaryocytic thrombocytopenia, due to receive a stem cell transplant. The sequencing used PBMCs, collected before TCRalphabeta/CD19-depleted stem cell transplant. The rearrangement links TRBV5-6 to TRBJ2-3, with 9 nucleotides matching TRBD1. For the CDR3, the DNA is TGTGCCAGCAGCCAAGGGACAGGGTGGGGAGAGGATACGCAGTATTTT. Translation: CASSQGTGWGEDTQYF.